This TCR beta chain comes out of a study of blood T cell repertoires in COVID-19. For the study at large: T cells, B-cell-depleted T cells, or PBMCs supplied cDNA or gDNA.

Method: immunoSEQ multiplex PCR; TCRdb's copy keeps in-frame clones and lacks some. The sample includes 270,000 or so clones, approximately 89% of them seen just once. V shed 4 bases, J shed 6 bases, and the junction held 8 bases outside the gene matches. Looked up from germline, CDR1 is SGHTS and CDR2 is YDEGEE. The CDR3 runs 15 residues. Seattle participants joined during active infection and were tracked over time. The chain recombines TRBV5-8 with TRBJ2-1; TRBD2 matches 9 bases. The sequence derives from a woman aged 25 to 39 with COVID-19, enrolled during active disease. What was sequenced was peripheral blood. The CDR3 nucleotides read TGTGCCAGCAGCCTGCGGGGGGGCCGTATCAATGAGCAGTTCTTC. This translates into CASSLRGGRINEQFF.